A selection of T cell receptor beta chains follows, all from one sample in a study of technical replicates of blood from a handful of donors. Data came from immunoSEQ multiplex PCR; TCRdb stores just in-frame clones and leaves some out. Altogether under 85,000 clones are present, just under 95% being singletons, with the ten largest covering 0.41%. Sequenced: T cells isolated from PBMCs. The receptors derive from a human donor in good health. CDR3s include the opening cysteine and the closing phenylalanine or tryptophan. Each record gives: V gene, J gene, D gene, clone size, CDR3 protein, CDR3 DNA. D genes are given only for firm matches. The listing skips clone size in some rows; elsewhere it reads once, few, many or a size class.

TRBV7-8	TRBJ1-1	TRBD1	.	CASSQQGALDTEAFF	TGTGCCAGCAGTCAACAGGGGGCCCTTGACACTGAAGCTTTCTTT
TRBV19	TRBJ2-7	TRBD2	.	CASSPGVAGSYEQYF	TGTGCCAGTAGTCCCGGGGTAGCGGGAAGCTACGAGCAGTACTTC
TRBV6-5	TRBJ1-1	TRBD1	.	CASSYSLTGGNTEAFF	TGTGCCAGCAGTTACTCACTGACAGGGGGGAACACTGAAGCTTTCTTT
TRBV5-1	TRBJ1-2	.	.	CASTRGGANGYTF	TGCGCCAGCACCCGGGGGGGGGCTAATGGCTACACCTTC
TRBV11-3	TRBJ2-7	.	.	CASMGGTAYEQYF	TGTGCCAGCATGGGGGGTACCGCCTACGAGCAGTACTTC
TRBV7-6	TRBJ2-7	TRBD2	.	CASSMTSPNEQYF	TGTGCCAGCAGCATGACTAGCCCGAACGAGCAGTACTTC
TRBV6-5	TRBJ2-1	TRBD2	.	CASKAGRGPYNEQFF	TGTGCCAGCAAGGCCGGGAGGGGACCCTACAATGAGCAGTTCTTC
TRBV6-1	TRBJ2-2	TRBD2	.	CASIRTRLGTGELFF	TGTGCCAGCATCAGGACTAGGTTGGGCACCGGGGAGCTGTTTTTT
TRBV28	TRBJ1-5	.	.	CASSLGPGNQPQHF	TGTGCCAGCAGTTTAGGCCCGGGGAATCAGCCCCAGCATTTT
TRBV29-1	TRBJ2-5	.	.	CSVRPTGPETQYF	TGCAGCGTCCGGCCCACAGGTCCAGAGACCCAGTACTTC
TRBV7-9	TRBJ2-1	.	.	CASSGPSGEQFF	TGTGCCAGCAGCGGGCCCAGTGGTGAGCAGTTCTTC
TRBV6-1	TRBJ2-1	TRBD1	.	CASSRLGQLYNEQFF	TGTGCCAGCAGCCGTTTGGGACAGCTCTACAATGAGCAGTTCTTC
TRBV13	TRBJ2-7	.	.	CASSFLYEQYF	TGTGCCAGCAGCTTTTTATACGAGCAGTACTTC
TRBV6-4	TRBJ2-1	.	.	CASSVGRNSYNEQFF	TGTGCCAGCAGTGTGGGGCGTAACTCCTACAATGAGCAGTTCTTC
TRBV9	TRBJ1-1	.	.	CASSVVPLNTEAFF	TGTGCCAGCAGCGTAGTCCCCTTGAACACTGAAGCTTTCTTT
TRBV30	TRBJ2-1	TRBD2	.	CAWSIIGLGYEQFF	TGTGCCTGGAGTATAATAGGACTAGGGTATGAGCAGTTCTTC
TRBV4-1	TRBJ2-2	.	.	CASSPPRVGELFF	TGCGCCAGCAGCCCTCCTCGCGTCGGGGAGCTGTTTTTT
TRBV19	TRBJ1-2	.	.	CASMWATTNYGYTF	TGTGCCAGTATGTGGGCGACGACTAACTATGGCTACACCTTC
TRBV4-3	TRBJ2-7	TRBD2	.	CASSHGPGLLYEQYF	TGCGCCAGCAGCCACGGCCCGGGACTATTATACGAGCAGTACTTC
TRBV2	TRBJ2-2	TRBD1	.	CASSLTGSTGELFF	TGTGCCAGCAGCCTGACAGGGAGCACCGGGGAGCTGTTTTTT
TRBV6-5	TRBJ2-1	.	.	CASSLGLQALYNEQFF	TGTGCCAGCAGTTTGGGACTTCAGGCCTTATACAATGAGCAGTTCTTC
TRBV10-3	TRBJ1-2	.	.	CAISEVQGLDYGYTF	TGTGCCATCAGTGAGGTACAGGGCCTAGACTATGGCTACACCTTC
TRBV7-9	TRBJ2-7	TRBD1	.	CASSLPDRGGEQYF	TGTGCCAGCAGCTTGCCGGACAGGGGTGGCGAGCAGTACTTC
TRBV19	TRBJ2-5	.	.	CASSIGAQGETQYF	TGTGCCAGTAGTATAGGAGCACAGGGTGAGACCCAGTACTTC
TRBV6-6	TRBJ2-3	.	.	CASSTVDTQYF	TGTGCCAGCAGTACAGTAGATACGCAGTATTTT
TRBV7-9	TRBJ2-7	.	.	CASSLSSWITYEQYF	TGTGCCAGCAGCTTAAGTAGCTGGATTACCTACGAGCAGTACTTC
TRBV7-6	TRBJ2-1	TRBD2	.	CASSLSPAGGIQYEQFF	TGTGCCAGCAGCTTATCCCCAGCGGGAGGCATCCAATATGAGCAGTTCTTC
TRBV4-3	TRBJ2-3	.	.	CASSQEDQGWLDTQYF	TGCGCCAGCAGCCAAGAGGACCAGGGCTGGCTAGATACGCAGTATTTT
TRBV29-1	TRBJ2-5	TRBD2	.	CSVEGGRASIETQYF	TGCAGCGTTGAGGGCGGGAGGGCCAGTATAGAGACCCAGTACTTC
TRBV12-5	TRBJ1-1	TRBD1	.	CASGRGTGGGTEAFF	TGTGCTAGTGGTCGAGGGACAGGGGGAGGCACTGAAGCTTTCTTT
TRBV29-1	TRBJ2-7	.	once	CSVEGRAYEQYF	TGCAGCGTTGAAGGGAGAGCCTACGAGCAGTACTTC
TRBV6-6	TRBJ2-1	.	.	CASREGHEQFF	TGTGCCAGCCGTGAGGGTCATGAGCAGTTCTTC
TRBV19	TRBJ2-3	TRBD2	once	CASSSRLAGEGDTQYF	TGTGCCAGTAGCTCCCGACTAGCGGGAGAGGGGGATACGCAGTATTTT
TRBV7-3	TRBJ2-1	.	.	CASSSLAAAYNEQFF	TGTGCCAGCAGCTCACTTGCGGCTGCCTACAATGAGCAGTTCTTC
TRBV18	TRBJ1-1	TRBD1	.	CASSTDRGLNTEAFF	TGTGCCAGCTCAACGGACAGGGGGTTAAACACTGAAGCTTTCTTT
TRBV19	TRBJ2-7	TRBD2	few	CASSSGRSGEYEQYF	TGTGCCAGTAGTAGCGGGAGGTCCGGGGAATACGAGCAGTACTTC
TRBV5-5	TRBJ1-1	.	.	CASSLYILNTEAFF	TGTGCCAGCAGCCTGTACATCCTGAACACTGAAGCTTTCTTT
TRBV2	TRBJ2-3	.	.	CARARTDTQYF	TGTGCCAGAGCACGTACAGATACGCAGTATTTT
TRBV7-2	TRBJ2-7	.	.	CASSTSGAYEQYF	TGTGCCAGCAGCACTTCGGGGGCCTACGAGCAGTACTTC
TRBV5-1	TRBJ2-7	.	.	CASSLRGDRSYEQYF	TGCGCCAGCAGCTTGCGGGGGGACAGGTCCTACGAGCAGTACTTC
TRBV27	TRBJ2-4	.	.	CASSTLDWPKNIQYF	TGTGCCAGCAGTACGCTGGACTGGCCCAAAAACATTCAGTACTTC
TRBV7-3	TRBJ2-1	.	.	CASSLSRTTNEQFF	TGTGCCAGCAGCTTAAGTAGGACTACGAATGAGCAGTTCTTC
TRBV11-2	TRBJ1-5	TRBD1	.	CASSPRDRSNQPQHF	TGTGCCAGCAGCCCGAGGGACAGAAGCAATCAGCCCCAGCATTTT
TRBV19	TRBJ2-7	.	.	CASSKVQARSEQYF	TGTGCCAGTTCGAAAGTACAGGCGCGCTCCGAGCAGTACTTC
TRBV11-1	TRBJ2-1	TRBD1	few	CASSLHPGQDYNEQFF	TGTGCCAGCAGCCTCCACCCGGGACAGGACTACAATGAGCAGTTCTTC
TRBV7-3	TRBJ2-3	TRBD2	.	CASSQGFRGLAGPLPDTQYF	TGTGCCAGCAGCCAAGGGTTCCGAGGACTAGCGGGCCCCCTCCCGGATACGCAGTATTTT
TRBV15	TRBJ1-4	.	.	CATSTQFGHLNEKLFF	TGTGCCACCAGCACACAATTCGGACACCTTAATGAAAAACTGTTTTTT
TRBV19	TRBJ2-7	TRBD1	.	CASSRTGTYEQYF	TGTGCCAGTAGTAGGACAGGGACCTACGAGCAGTACTTC
TRBV5-4	TRBJ2-7	.	once	CASSSVRDSPYEQYF	TGTGCCAGCAGCTCAGTCCGGGACTCCCCCTACGAGCAGTACTTC
TRBV6-1	TRBJ2-1	.	.	CASSGIGGSNEQFF	TGTGCCAGCAGTGGGATAGGGGGTTCCAATGAGCAGTTCTTC
TRBV30	TRBJ1-1	TRBD1	few	CAWSPTGRYMNTEAFF	TGTGCCTGGAGTCCGACAGGGCGCTACATGAACACTGAAGCTTTCTTT
TRBV4-3	TRBJ2-3	.	.	CASSHAGFGDTQYF	TGCGCCAGCAGCCACGCGGGATTTGGAGATACGCAGTATTTT
TRBV7-5	TRBJ2-3	.	.	CARSSYTDGQGDSTDTQYF	TGTGCCAGAAGCTCCTATACAGACGGACAGGGGGATAGTACAGATACGCAGTATTTT
TRBV5-1	TRBJ1-3	.	.	CASSLAGGGYGNTIYF	TGCGCCAGCAGCTTGGCGGGAGGGGGTTATGGAAACACCATATATTTT
TRBV11-2	TRBJ1-2	TRBD1	.	CASSRDRLSLDYGYTF	TGTGCCAGCAGCCGGGACAGGCTATCGCTGGACTATGGCTACACCTTC
TRBV7-6	TRBJ2-1	.	.	CASSLEPPNLGGSYNEQFF	TGTGCCAGCAGCTTGGAACCTCCTAACTTGGGGGGCTCCTACAATGAGCAGTTCTTC